The source of this T cell receptor beta chain is a study of control samples from healthy donors and cancer patients. Between the trimmed V and J ends, which lost 7 bases and 4 bases, there was a span of 19 bases. The CDR3 has 15 amino acids. Germline V gene sequence: CDR1 LNHDA, CDR2 SQIVND (reference sequence). Sequenced by immunoSEQ multiplex PCR; TCRdb stores in-frame clones only, minus some. Here the sample spans 130,000 or so clones, 87% being singletons. This clone was seen a handful of times. This sequence joins TRBV19 and TRBJ1-2; possible D gene TRBD1, 5 bases. The TCR originated in a man in his forties in good health. Sequencing used blood. This chain's CDR3 is CASTYSRQQPYGYTF. CDR3 coding DNA: TGTGCCAGTACTTATAGTAGACAGCAACCCTATGGCTACACCTTC.